This entry concerns a single T cell receptor beta chain. This sample also contains other DNA sequences that code for the same CDR3. The data originate from a study of PD-L1 blockade in urothelial cancer. Clones were read by immunoSEQ multiplex PCR, and TCRdb kept only the in-frame ones, dropping some. Counted here are about 22,000 clones, around 89% occurring once; the ten biggest clones make up roughly a sixth. The germline gives CDR1 LGHNA, CDR2 YNFKEQ. The V and J ends lost 1 base and 2 bases, in that order; junction bases with no gene match: 1. The CDR3 totals 15 residues. It was locally advanced or metastatic urothelial carcinoma that patients had.

The genes are TRBV4-2 and TRBJ1-3; 8 bases fit TRBD1. This clonotype was sampled from an older woman with urothelial cancer. This sample comprised PBMCs, obtained around atezolizumab (anti-PD-L1) treatment. This chain's CDR3 is CASSQVTGAGNTIYF. In nucleotides, the CDR3 is TGTGCCAGCAGCCAAGTGACAGGGGCTGGAAACACCATATATTTT.